Listed below are T cell receptor beta chains from one sample, sequenced in a study of OX40 agonist ivuxolimab in advanced cancers. Profiled with immunoSEQ multiplex PCR; TCRdb holds only in-frame clones, not every one. Among roughly 26,000 clones, around 75% were seen once, and the ten largest hold about 15%. Here the sequenced sample was CD4+ or CD8+ T cells sorted from blood, taken in a trial of the OX40 agonist ivuxolimab. The receptors shown here come from an adult with an advanced solid tumor such as melanoma, head and neck, liver or kidney cancer. Both conserved end residues are part of each CDR3. A D gene is named only where the DNA matches it firmly. Only part of the rows carry a size: once, few, many, or a class if the clone is expanded.

D,J,size,V,CDR3,DNA
NA,TRBJ1-4,once,TRBV6-6,CASSYPGRVEKLFF,TGTGCCAGCAGTTACCCCGGAAGGGTGGAAAAACTGTTTTTT
TRBD1,TRBJ2-3,NA,TRBV9,CASSVDGTVADTQYF,TGTGCCAGCAGCGTAGATGGGACAGTTGCCGATACGCAGTATTTT
TRBD1,TRBJ2-5,NA,TRBV6-1,CASSGWGQGKETQYF,TGTGCCAGCAGTGGATGGGGACAGGGCAAAGAGACCCAGTACTTC
TRBD1,TRBJ1-1,NA,TRBV19,CASWLGTGISGTEAFF,TGTGCCAGTTGGCTGGGGACAGGGATTTCGGGCACTGAAGCTTTCTTT
NA,TRBJ1-6,NA,TRBV7-9,CASSFGQGSSYNSPLHF,TGTGCCAGCAGCTTCGGGCAGGGGAGCTCCTATAATTCACCCCTCCACTTT
NA,TRBJ2-3,NA,TRBV20-1,CSAPQRDTQYF,TGCAGTGCTCCTCAACGGGATACGCAGTATTTT
NA,TRBJ2-1,NA,TRBV18,CASSPPSVNEQFF,TGTGCCAGCTCACCACCTAGCGTCAATGAGCAGTTCTTC
TRBD2,TRBJ2-1,NA,TRBV7-9,CASSPRGTSGAYNEQFF,TGTGCCAGCAGCCCGCGAGGGACTAGCGGGGCATACAATGAGCAGTTCTTC
NA,TRBJ1-1,NA,TRBV7-2,CASSLALTGSQAFF,TGTGCCAGCAGCTTAGCGCTTACTGGGTCCCAAGCTTTCTTT
TRBD1,TRBJ1-2,NA,TRBV4-1,CASSRPELQGAQGYTF,TGCGCCAGCAGCCGGCCAGAACTACAGGGGGCGCAAGGCTACACCTTC
NA,TRBJ1-3,NA,TRBV9,CASSVDPDSISGNTIYF,TGTGCCAGCAGCGTAGATCCGGACTCCATCTCTGGAAACACCATATATTTT
TRBD2,TRBJ2-1,NA,TRBV11-2,CASSKGLSYNEQFF,TGTGCCAGCAGCAAGGGACTATCCTACAATGAGCAGTTCTTC
TRBD1,TRBJ2-1,NA,TRBV5-6,CASSTTQGSNTYNEQFF,TGTGCCAGCAGCACGACACAGGGGTCGAACACCTACAATGAGCAGTTCTTC
NA,TRBJ1-2,NA,TRBV7-3,CASSDLGGPYGYTF,TGTGCCAGCAGCGATCTGGGGGGCCCCTATGGCTACACCTTC
TRBD1,TRBJ2-7,NA,TRBV18,CASSRDRVYEQYF,TGTGCCAGCTCACGGGACAGGGTCTACGAGCAGTACTTC